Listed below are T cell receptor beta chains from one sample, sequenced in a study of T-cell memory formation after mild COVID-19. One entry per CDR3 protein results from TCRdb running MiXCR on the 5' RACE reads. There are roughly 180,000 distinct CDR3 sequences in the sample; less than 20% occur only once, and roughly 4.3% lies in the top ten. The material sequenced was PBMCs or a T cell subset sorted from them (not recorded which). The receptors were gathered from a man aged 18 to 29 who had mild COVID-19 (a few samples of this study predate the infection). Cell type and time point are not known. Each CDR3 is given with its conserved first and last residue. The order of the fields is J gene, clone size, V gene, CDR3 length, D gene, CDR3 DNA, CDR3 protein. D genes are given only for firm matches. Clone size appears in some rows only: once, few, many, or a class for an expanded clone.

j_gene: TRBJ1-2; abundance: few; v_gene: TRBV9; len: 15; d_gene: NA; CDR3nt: TGTGCCAGCAGCGTAGGAGGTCTGGACGGAAAAGGCTACACCTTC; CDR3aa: CASSVGGLDGKGYTF
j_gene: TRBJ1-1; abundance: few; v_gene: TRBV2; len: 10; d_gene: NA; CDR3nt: TGTGCCAGCAAGGACGTTGAAGCTTTCTTT; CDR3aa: CASKDVEAFF
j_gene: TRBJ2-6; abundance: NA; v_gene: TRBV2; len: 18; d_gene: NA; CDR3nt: TGTGCCAGCAGTCGCCTCACGGGACACTCCTCTGGGGCCAACGTCCTGACTTTC; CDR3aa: CASSRLTGHSSGANVLTF
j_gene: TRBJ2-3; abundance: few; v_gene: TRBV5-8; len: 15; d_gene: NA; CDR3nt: TGTGCCAGCAGCGGGGGACCGCAGAGCACAGATACGCAGTATTTT; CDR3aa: CASSGGPQSTDTQYF
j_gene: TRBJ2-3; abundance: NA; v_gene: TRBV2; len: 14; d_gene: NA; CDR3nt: TGTGCCAGCAGTGTCGCCAGACACACAGATACGCAGTATTTT; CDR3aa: CASSVARHTDTQYF
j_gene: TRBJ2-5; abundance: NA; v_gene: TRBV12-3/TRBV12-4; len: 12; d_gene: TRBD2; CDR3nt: TGTGCCAGCAGTTATGGGGCGGGGGCCCAGTACTTC; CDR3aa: CASSYGAGAQYF
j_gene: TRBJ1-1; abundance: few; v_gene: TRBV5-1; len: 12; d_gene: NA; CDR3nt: TGCGCCAGCAGCCTACAGGGAGTTGAAGCTTTCTTT; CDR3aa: CASSLQGVEAFF
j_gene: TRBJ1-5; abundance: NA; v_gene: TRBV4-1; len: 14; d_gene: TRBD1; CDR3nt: TGCGCCAGCAGCCGCACACAGGGGAACCAGCCCCAGCATTTT; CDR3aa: CASSRTQGNQPQHF
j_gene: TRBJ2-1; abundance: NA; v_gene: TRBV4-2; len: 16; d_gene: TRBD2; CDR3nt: TGTGCCAGCAGCCAAGCCAGTAGCGGGGGGGCCGAGGAGCAGTTCTTC; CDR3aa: CASSQASSGGAEEQFF
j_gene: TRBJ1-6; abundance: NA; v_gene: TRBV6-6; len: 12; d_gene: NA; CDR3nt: TGTGCCAGTACCGGGGGTACTTCACCCCTCCACTTT; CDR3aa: CASTGGTSPLHF
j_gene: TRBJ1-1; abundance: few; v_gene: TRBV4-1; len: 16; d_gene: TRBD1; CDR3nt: TGCGCCAGCAGCCAACGACAGGGCTTCAAGAACACTGAAGCTTTCTTT; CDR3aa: CASSQRQGFKNTEAFF
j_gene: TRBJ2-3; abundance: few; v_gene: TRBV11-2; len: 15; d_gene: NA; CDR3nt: TGTGCCAGCAGCTTGATCCCAGACCGGGCAGATACGCAGTATTTT; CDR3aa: CASSLIPDRADTQYF
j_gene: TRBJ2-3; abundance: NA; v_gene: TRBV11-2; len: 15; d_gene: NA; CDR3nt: TGTGCCAGCAGCTCCAGCGGCACCGGAGCAAATACGCAGTATTTT; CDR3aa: CASSSSGTGANTQYF
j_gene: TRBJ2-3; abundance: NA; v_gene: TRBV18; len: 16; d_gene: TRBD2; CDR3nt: TGTGCCAGCTCTTCCCTAGCGGGGGGACGCACAGATACGCAGTATTTT; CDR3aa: CASSSLAGGRTDTQYF
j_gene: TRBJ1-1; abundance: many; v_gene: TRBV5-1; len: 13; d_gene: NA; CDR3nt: TGCGCCAGCAGCCAACCGGGTTTCGATGAAGCTTTCTTT; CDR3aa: CASSQPGFDEAFF
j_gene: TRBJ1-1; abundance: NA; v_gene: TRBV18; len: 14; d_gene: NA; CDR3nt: TGTGCCAGCTCACCATCCGGCGCGAACACTGAAGCTTTCTTT; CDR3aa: CASSPSGANTEAFF
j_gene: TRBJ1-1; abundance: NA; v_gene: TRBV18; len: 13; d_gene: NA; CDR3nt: TGTGCCAGCTCACCAGTTATATTGGAGGGAGCTTTCTTT; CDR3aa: CASSPVILEGAFF
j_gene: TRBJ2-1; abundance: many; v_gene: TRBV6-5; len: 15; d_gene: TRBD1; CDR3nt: TGTGCCAGCAGAAATCGACAGGGGGGCTACAATGAGCAGTTCTTC; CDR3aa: CASRNRQGGYNEQFF
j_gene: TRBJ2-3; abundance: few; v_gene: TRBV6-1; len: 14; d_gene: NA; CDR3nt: TGTGCCAGCATTCCAGCCCCTAGCACAGATACGCAGTATTTT; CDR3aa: CASIPAPSTDTQYF
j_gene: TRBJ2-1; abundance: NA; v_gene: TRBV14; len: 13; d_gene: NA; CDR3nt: TGTGCCAGCAGCCACGGACGGTACAATGAGCAGTTCTTC; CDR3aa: CASSHGRYNEQFF
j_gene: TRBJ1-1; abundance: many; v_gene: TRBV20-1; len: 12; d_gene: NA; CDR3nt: TGCAGTGTACCCGAAGGGAACACTGAAGCTTTCTTT; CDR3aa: CSVPEGNTEAFF
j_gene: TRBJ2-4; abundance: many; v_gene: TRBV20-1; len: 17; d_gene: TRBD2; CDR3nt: TGCAGTGCTAGAGTAATAGCGGGGGGGCCTACCAAAAACATTCAGTACTTC; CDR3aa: CSARVIAGGPTKNIQYF
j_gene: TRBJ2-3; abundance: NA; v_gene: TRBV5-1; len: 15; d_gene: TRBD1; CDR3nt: TGCGCCAGCAGCTCGGGGACAGTAGGCACAGATACGCAGTATTTT; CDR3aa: CASSSGTVGTDTQYF